This paragraph covers one TCR beta chain sequence. The antigen is undetermined. This record comes from a study of Ad26.COV2.S vaccination and SARS-CoV-2 variants. Turning to the study itself: The Ad26.COV2.S arm of the COV1001 trial was where the donor was placed. Study-level results: Reported findings describe substantial breadth in spike-specific CD8+ and CD4+ T cell responses following vaccination.

Clones were sequenced by immunoSEQ multiplex PCR, and TCRdb holds only the in-frame ones, with some missing. The table has hundreds of thousands of clones, around 90% seen once. Documented treatment: over 15 received Ad26.COV2.S at low or high dose, single or two shots; roughly five received placebo; per-sample allocation not given. Day 63 after the first injection of vaccine or placebo was the sampling time. CDR3 length: 13 amino acids. The germline V gene encodes CDR1 KGHSH and CDR2 LQKENI. V was clipped by 6 bases and J by 3 bases; unmatched bases: 5. The source material was peripheral blood, sampled in a trial of Ad26.COV2.S vaccine versus placebo. The rearrangement joins TRBV18 to TRBJ2-7; 7 bases align to TRBD1. This clonotype was sampled from a person between 18 and 65 years old who received the Ad26.COV2.S COVID-19 vaccine or a placebo. Written as DNA, the CDR3 is TGTGCCAGCTCGCAAGGGACAGACTACGAGCAGTACTTC. It is translated as CASSQGTDYEQYF.